The T cell receptor beta chain under discussion was sequenced for a study of post-analysis software for immune sequencing data. General study results and limits: There were about five TRBV segments more frequent in patients than controls, and TRBV5-6, TRBV5-1 and TRBV20-1 were among them.

CDR1 MNHEY and CDR2 SMNVEV come from the germline V gene (reference sequence). CDR3 length: 16 amino acids. Concerning this clonotype: Its antigen is unknown. At one end the junction does not follow the germline gene, possibly because of a read error.

cDNA libraries for TCR beta contained unique molecular identifiers. Via MiXCR, TCRdb re-called the PCR reads, giving one row per CDR3 protein. The sample shows under 650,000 distinct CDR3 sequences, 44% of them seen only once. This chain connects TRBV27 to TRBJ2-3; D is perhaps TRBD2 (7 bases). The sequenced material came from blood. The clonotype comes from a girl aged 10-17 years with multiple sclerosis. The chain's CDR3 is CAGSSLGGASTDTQYF. CDR3 DNA sequence: TGTGCCGGCAGTTCCCTAGGGGGGGCGAGCACAGATACGCAGTATTTT.